One sample yielded the 10 T cell receptor beta chains listed below, sequenced in a study of cytomegalovirus exposure and HLA in healthy donors. Researchers ran the PCR with 60 Vbeta and 13 Jbeta primers. Profiled with immunoSEQ multiplex PCR; TCRdb holds only in-frame clones, not every one. In the table there are hundreds of thousands of clones, more than 65% of which are singletons. The sample taken for sequencing was PBMCs. These receptors all stem from a woman under 40 in good health and CMV-seronegative.

The table lists this clone with a few counts. CDR3 protein: CASSESSGGADTQYF. In DNA form, the CDR3 reads TGTGCCAGCAGTGAGTCTAGCGGGGGGGCAGATACGCAGTATTTT. The J gene is TRBJ2-3, the V gene TRBV6-1; 12 bases are shared with TRBD2. This CDR3 is built from 15 residues. V shed 3 bases and J 4 bases; nucleotides not matched to a gene: 2. Germline V gene data show CDR1 as MNHNS and CDR2 as SASEGT.

The V and J genes are TRBV7-9 and TRBJ1-3; 9 nucleotides agree with TRBD1. Germline CDR1 reads SEHNR; CDR2 reads FQNEAQ (reference sequence). V lost 5 bases to trimming and J lost 7 bases; unmatched junction nucleotides: 6. The CDR3 is 14 residues long. The CDR3 bases are TGTGCCAGCAGCCTTCGGGACAGGGTGAACACCATATATTTT. Residues: CASSLRDRVNTIYF.

This sequence joins TRBV5-5 and TRBJ2-7, with D tentatively TRBD1 (6 bases). V was pared by 3 bases and J by 0 bases, with 16 bases between. There are 16 residues in the CDR3. The germline V gene has CDR1 SGHKS and CDR2 YYEKEE (reference sequence). CDR3 sequence (DNA): TGTGCCAGCAGCTGGGGACATACGGCGGGCTCCTACGAGCAGTACTTC. Translated, it gives CASSWGHTAGSYEQYF.

V usage is TRBV6-6 and J usage is TRBJ2-7, with D possibly matching TRBD2 (5 bases). This CDR3 contains 16 residues. V shed 0 bases and J shed 3 bases, with 15 bases lying between them. Germline CDR1 and CDR2: MNHNY and SVGAGI (reference sequence). Here the CDR3 reads CASSYSMAGYGYEQYF. The CDR3 DNA is TGTGCCAGCAGTTACTCGATGGCGGGTTATGGCTACGAGCAGTACTTC.

V is TRBV5-1 and J is TRBJ2-7; 11 positions agree with TRBD2. Trimming at V came to 1 base and at J to 2 bases, leaving 5 bases not matched to a gene. The CDR3 is 16 residues long. Germline CDR1 is SGHRS and CDR2 is YFSETQ. The CDR3 nucleotides read TGCGCCAGCAGCTTGACTAGCGGGAGAGACGCCTACGAGCAGTACTTC. Translating it yields CASSLTSGRDAYEQYF.

V is TRBV2 and J is TRBJ1-2, with D maybe TRBD1 (5 bases). V was cut by 5 bases and J by 0 bases, with 10 bases left in between. The CDR3 covers 14 residues. Germline lookup yields CDR1 SNHLY and CDR2 FYNNEI. The CDR3 is CASSLGHPNYGYTF. The CDR3 DNA follows: TGTGCCAGCAGTCTTGGACACCCTAACTATGGCTACACCTTC. The variable domain in full, completed from reference TRBV2 and TRBJ1-2, reads EPEVTQTPSHQVTQMGQEVILRCVPISNHLYFYWYRQILGQKVEFLVSFYNNEISEKSEIFDDQFSVERPDGSNFTLKIRSTKLEDSAMYFCASSLGHPNYGYTFGSGTRLTVV.

V is TRBV30 and J is TRBJ1-5; possible D gene TRBD1, 6 bases. The CDR3 length is 14 residues. Germline loops: CDR1 GTSNPN, CDR2 SVGIG (reference sequence). V shed 5 bases and J shed 0 bases, with 11 bases lying between them. The CDR3 reads CAWDRRYSNQPQHF. In nucleotides, the CDR3 is TGTGCCTGGGACAGGCGTTATAGCAATCAGCCCCAGCATTTT.

V and J are TRBV7-9 and TRBJ1-2; no clear D gene. Looked up from germline, CDR1 is SEHNR and CDR2 is FQNEAQ (reference sequence). The CDR3 has 16 residues. Trimming took off 1 base at V and 4 bases at J, with 16 bases between the two ends. This CDR3 is CASSLVRSARIYGYTF. CDR3 DNA sequence: TGTGCCAGCAGCTTAGTGCGGTCGGCAAGGATCTATGGCTACACCTTC. Full variable domain (remainder filled in from reference TRBV7-9 and TRBJ1-2): DTGVSQNPRHKITKRGQNVTFRCDPISEHNRLYWYRQTLGQGPEFLTYFQNEAQLEKSRLLSDRFSAERPKGSFSTLEIQRTEQGDSAMYLCASSLVRSARIYGYTFGSGTRLTVV.

This clone was seen once. The gene calls are TRBV11-2 and TRBJ2-3, with a possible D match to TRBD2 (6 bases). Germline CDR1 and CDR2: SGHAT and FQNNGV. The ends were cut back, 10 bases at V and 2 bases at J, with 13 bases in the middle. This CDR3 contains 13 residues. The CDR3 spells CATGGVLTDTQYF. CDR3 in DNA: TGTGCCACCGGGGGTGTACTCACAGATACGCAGTATTTT.

The sample holds one count of this clone. This same CDR3 is encoded by further DNA sequences in the sample. The CDR3 here is CASSPGQVNTEAFF. CDR3 DNA: TGTGCCAGTAGTCCCGGACAGGTAAACACTGAAGCTTTCTTT. The V call is TRBV19, the J call TRBJ1-1; 7 bases match TRBD1. The V gene's germline CDR1 is LNHDA and CDR2 SQIVND (reference sequence). Trimming cost V 5 bases and J 2 bases; bases outside gene matches: 5. This CDR3 contains 14 residues.